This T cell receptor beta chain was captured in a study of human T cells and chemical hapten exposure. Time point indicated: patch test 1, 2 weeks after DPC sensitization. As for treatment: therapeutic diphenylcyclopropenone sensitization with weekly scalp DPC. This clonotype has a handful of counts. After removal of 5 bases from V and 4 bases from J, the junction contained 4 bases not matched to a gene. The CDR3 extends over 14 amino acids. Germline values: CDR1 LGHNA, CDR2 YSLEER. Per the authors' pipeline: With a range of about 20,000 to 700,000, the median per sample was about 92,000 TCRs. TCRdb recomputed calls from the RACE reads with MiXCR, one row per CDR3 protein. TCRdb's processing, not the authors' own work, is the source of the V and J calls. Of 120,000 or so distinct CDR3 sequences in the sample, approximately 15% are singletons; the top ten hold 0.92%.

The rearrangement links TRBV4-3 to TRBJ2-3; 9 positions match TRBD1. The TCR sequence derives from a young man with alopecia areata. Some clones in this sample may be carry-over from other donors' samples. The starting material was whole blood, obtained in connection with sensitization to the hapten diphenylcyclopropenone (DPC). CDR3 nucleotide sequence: TGCGCCAGCAGCACAGGGGGCAGCGCAGATACGCAGTATTTT. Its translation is CASSTGGSADTQYF.